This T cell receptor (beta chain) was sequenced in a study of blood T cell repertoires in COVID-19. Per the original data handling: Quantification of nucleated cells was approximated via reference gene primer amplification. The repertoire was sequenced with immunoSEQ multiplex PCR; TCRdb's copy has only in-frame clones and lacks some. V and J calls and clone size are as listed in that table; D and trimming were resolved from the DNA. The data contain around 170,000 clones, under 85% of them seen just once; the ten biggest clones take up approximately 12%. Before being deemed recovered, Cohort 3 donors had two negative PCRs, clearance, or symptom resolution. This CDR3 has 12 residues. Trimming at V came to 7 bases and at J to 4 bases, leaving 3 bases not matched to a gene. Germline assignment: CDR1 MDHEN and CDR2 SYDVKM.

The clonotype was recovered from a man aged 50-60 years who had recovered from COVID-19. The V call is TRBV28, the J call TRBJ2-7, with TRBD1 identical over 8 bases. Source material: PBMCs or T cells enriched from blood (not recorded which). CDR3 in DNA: TGTGCCAGCACCCAGGGGGCTTACGAGCAGTACTTC. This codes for CASTQGAYEQYF.